This T cell receptor beta chain was retrieved from a study of blood T cell repertoires in COVID-19. Study summary: Donors in the United States, Italy and Spain gave samples during acute or convalescent COVID-19. Sources were T cells, B-cell-depleted T cells, or PBMCs; the material itself was cDNA or gDNA.

In the authors' methods: It was from reference gene primer amplification that nucleated cell counts were estimated. Here immunoSEQ multiplex PCR was the method, and the copy in TCRdb shows in-frame clones only, minus some. Clone size and the V and J calls come from that table; the DNA yielded D and trimming. This sample carries 300,000 to 350,000 clones, about 83% of them seen once, and the ten largest clones take about 2.7%. The V gene end was trimmed by 3 bases and the J gene end by 8 bases; junction bases not matched to a gene: 4. The CDR3 consists of 13 residues. Germline lookup yields CDR1 MGHRA and CDR2 YSYEKL.

The rearrangement joins TRBV4-1 to TRBJ1-2; 9 bases are a match to TRBD1. The sequence was obtained from a man under 40 with active or convalescent COVID-19. The specimen was peripheral blood. CDR3: CASSHVTGGGYTF. As DNA, the CDR3 is TGCGCCAGCAGCCATGTGACAGGGGGGGGCTACACCTTC.